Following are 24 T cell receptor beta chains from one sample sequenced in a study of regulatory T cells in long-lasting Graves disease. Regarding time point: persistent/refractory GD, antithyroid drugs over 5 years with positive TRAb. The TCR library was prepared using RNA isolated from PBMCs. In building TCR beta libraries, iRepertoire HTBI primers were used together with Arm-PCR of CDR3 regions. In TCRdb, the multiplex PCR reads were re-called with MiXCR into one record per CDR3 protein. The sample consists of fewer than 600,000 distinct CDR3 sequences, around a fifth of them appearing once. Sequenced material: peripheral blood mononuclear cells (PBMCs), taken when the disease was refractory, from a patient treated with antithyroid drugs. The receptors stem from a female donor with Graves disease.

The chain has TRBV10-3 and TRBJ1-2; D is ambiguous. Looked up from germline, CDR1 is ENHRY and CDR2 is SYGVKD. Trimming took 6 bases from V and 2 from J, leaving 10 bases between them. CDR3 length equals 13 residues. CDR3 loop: CAISSAQNYGYTF. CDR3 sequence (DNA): TGTGCCATCAGCTCGGCGCAAAACTATGGCTACACCTTC.

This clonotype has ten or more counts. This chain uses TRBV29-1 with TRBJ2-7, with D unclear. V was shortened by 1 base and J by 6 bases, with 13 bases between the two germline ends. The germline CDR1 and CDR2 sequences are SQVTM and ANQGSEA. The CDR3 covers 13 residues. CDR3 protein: CSVEVGVGVEQYF. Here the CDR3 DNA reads TGCAGCGTTGAAGTAGGTGTTGGAGTCGAGCAGTACTTC.

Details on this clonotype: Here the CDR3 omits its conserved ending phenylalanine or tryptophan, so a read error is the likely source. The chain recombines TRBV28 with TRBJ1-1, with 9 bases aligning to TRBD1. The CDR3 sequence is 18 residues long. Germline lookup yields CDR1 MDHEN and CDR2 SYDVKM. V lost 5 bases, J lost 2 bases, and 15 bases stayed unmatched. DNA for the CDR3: TGTGCCAGCAGTAGAGGCCGGACAGGGGCTTGGAGTAACACTGAAGCTTTCCTT. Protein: CASSRGRTGAWSNTEAFL.

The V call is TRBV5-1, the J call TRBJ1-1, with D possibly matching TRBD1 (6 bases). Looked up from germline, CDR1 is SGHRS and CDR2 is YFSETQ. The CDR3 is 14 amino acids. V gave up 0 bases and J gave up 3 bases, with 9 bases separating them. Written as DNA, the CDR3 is TGCGCCAGCAGCTTGGCCCCAGGGGACACTGAAGCTTTCTTT. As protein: CASSLAPGDTEAFF.

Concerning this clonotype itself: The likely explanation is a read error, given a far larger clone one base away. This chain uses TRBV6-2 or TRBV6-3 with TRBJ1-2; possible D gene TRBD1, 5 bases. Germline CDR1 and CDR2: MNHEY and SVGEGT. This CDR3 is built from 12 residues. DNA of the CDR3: TGTGCCAGCAGCGGGGGGACTTATGGCTGCACCTTC. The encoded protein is CASSGGTYGCTF.

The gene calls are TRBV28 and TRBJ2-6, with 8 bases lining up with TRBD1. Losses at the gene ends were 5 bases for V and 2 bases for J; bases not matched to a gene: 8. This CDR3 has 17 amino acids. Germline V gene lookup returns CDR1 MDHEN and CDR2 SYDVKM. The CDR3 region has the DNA TGTGCCAGCAGTCTCTCGGGACAGGTGGCTGGGGCCAACGTCCTGACTTTC. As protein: CASSLSGQVAGANVLTF. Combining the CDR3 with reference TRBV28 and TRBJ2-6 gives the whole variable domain DVKVTQSSRYLVKRTGEKVFLECVQDMDHENMFWYRQDPGLGLRLIYFSYDVKMKEKGDIPEGYSVSREKKERFSLILESASTNQTSMYLCASSLSGQVAGANVLTFGAGSRLTVL.

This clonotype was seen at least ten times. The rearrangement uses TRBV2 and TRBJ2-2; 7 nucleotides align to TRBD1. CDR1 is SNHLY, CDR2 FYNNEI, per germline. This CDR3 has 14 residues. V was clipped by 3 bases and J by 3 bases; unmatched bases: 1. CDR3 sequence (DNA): TGTGCCAGCAGTGATCAGGGGGACACCGGGGAGCTGTTTTTT. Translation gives CASSDQGDTGELFF.

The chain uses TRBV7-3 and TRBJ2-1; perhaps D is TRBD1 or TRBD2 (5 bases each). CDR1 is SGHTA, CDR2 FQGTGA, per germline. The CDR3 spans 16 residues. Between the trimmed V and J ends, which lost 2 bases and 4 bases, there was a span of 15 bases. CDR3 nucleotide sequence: TGTGCCAGCAGCTTAGATAGGTGGGGGATTTACAATGAGCAGTTCTTC. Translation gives CASSLDRWGIYNEQFF.

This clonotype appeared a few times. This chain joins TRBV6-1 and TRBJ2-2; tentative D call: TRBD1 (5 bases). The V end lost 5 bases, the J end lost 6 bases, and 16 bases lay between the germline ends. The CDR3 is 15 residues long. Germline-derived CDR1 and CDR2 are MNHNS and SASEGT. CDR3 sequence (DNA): TGTGCCAGCAGTAACCGGGCCAGGGCCTCCGGGGAGCTGTTTTTT. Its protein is CASSNRARASGELFF.

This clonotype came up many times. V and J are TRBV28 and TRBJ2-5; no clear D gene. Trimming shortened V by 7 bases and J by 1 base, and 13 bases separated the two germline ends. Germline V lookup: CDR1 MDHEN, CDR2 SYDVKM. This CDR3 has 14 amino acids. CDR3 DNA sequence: TGTGCCAGCACCCGGCGACAATCCCAAGAGACCCAGTACTTC. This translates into CASTRRQSQETQYF.

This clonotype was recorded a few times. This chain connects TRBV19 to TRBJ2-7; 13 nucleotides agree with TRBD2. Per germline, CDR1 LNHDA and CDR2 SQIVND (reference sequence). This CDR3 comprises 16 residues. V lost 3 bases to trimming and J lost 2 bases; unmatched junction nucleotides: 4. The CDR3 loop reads CASSIAGTSGTYEQYF. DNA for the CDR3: TGTGCCAGTAGTATCGCCGGGACTAGCGGGACCTACGAGCAGTACTTC.

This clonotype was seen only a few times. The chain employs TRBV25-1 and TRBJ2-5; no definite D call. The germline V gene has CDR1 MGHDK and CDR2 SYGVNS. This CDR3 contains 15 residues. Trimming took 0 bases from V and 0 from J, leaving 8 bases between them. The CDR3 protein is CASSEYGTYQETQYF. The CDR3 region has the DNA TGTGCCAGCAGTGAATACGGCACGTACCAAGAGACCCAGTACTTC.

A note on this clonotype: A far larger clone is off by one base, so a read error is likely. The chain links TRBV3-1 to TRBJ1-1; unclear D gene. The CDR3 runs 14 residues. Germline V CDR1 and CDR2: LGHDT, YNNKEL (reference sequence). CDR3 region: CASSQGLLNTEALF. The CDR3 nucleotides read TGCGCCAGCAGCCAAGGACTTTTGAACACTGAAGCTCTCTTT. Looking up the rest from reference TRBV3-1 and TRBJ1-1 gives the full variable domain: DTAVSQTPKYLVTQMGNDKSIKCEQNLGHDTMYWYKQDSKKFLKIMFSYNNKELIINETVPNRFSPKSPDKAHLNLHINSLELGDSAVYFCASSQGLLNTEALFGQGTRLTVV.

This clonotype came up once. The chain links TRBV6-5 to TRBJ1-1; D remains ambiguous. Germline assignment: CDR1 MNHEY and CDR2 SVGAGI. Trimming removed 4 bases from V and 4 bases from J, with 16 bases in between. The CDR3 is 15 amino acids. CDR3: CASSSATPGGTEAFF. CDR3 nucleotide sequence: TGTGCCAGCAGTTCAGCCACTCCGGGAGGCACTGAAGCTTTCTTT.

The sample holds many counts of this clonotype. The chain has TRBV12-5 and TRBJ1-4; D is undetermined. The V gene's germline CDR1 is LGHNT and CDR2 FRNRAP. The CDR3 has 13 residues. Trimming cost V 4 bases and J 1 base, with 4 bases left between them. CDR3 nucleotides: TGTGCTAGTGGTTGGCAAACTAATGAAAAACTGTTTTTT. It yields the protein CASGWQTNEKLFF.

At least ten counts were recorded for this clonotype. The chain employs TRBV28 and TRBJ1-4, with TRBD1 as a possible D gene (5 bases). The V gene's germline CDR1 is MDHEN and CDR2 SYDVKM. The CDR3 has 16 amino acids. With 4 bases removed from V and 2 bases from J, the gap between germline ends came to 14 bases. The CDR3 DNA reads TGTGCCAGCAGTTCCCCTTTGGACACCACTAATGAAAAACTGTTTTTT. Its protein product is CASSSPLDTTNEKLFF. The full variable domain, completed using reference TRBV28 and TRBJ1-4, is DVKVTQSSRYLVKRTGEKVFLECVQDMDHENMFWYRQDPGLGLRLIYFSYDVKMKEKGDIPEGYSVSREKKERFSLILESASTNQTSMYLCASSSPLDTTNEKLFFGSGTQLSVL.

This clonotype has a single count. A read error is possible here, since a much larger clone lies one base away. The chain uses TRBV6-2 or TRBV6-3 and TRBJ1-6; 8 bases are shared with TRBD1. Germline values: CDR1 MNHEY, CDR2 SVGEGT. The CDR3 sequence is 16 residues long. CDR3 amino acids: CAGSSGTGLSNSPLHF. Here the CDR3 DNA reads TGTGCCGGCAGTTCCGGGACAGGCCTGTCTAATTCACCCCTCCACTTT.

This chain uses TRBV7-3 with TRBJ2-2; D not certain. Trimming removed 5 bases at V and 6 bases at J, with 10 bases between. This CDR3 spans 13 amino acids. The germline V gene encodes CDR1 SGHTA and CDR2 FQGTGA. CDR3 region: CASSHSNPGELFF. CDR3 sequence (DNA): TGTGCCAGCAGCCATTCAAATCCCGGGGAGCTGTTTTTT. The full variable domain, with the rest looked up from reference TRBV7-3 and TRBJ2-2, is GAGVSQTPSNKVTEKGKYVELRCDPISGHTALYWYRQSLGQGPEFLIYFQGTGAADDSGLPNDRFFAVRPEGSVSTLKIQRTERGDSAVYLCASSHSNPGELFFGEGSRLTVL.

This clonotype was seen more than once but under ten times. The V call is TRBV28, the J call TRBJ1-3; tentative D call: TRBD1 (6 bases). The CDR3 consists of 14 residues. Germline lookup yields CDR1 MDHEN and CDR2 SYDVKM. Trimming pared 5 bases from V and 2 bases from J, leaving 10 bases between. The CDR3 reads CASSPQGTGNTIYF. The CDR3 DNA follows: TGTGCCAGCAGTCCACAGGGTACTGGAAACACCATATATTTT.

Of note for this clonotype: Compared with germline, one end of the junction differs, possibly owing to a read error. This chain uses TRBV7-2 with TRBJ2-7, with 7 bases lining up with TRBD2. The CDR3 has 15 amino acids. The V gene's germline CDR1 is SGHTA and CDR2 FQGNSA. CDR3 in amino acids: CASSPIGGSSYGQYF. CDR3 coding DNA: TGTGCCAGCAGCCCTATAGGCGGGAGCTCCTACGGGCAGTACTTC.

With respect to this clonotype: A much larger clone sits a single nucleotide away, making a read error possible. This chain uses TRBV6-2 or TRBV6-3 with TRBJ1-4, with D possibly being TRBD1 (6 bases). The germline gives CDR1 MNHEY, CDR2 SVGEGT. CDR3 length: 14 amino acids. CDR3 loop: CASSRTWDNGKLFF. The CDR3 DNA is TGTGCCAGCAGTCGGACCTGGGACAATGGAAAACTGTTTTTT.

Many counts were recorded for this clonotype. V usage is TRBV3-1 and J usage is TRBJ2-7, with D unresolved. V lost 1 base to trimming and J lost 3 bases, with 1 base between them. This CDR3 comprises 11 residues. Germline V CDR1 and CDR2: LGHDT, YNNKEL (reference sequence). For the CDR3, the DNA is TGTGCCAGCAGCCAAGTCTACGAGCAGTACTTC. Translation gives CASSQVYEQYF.

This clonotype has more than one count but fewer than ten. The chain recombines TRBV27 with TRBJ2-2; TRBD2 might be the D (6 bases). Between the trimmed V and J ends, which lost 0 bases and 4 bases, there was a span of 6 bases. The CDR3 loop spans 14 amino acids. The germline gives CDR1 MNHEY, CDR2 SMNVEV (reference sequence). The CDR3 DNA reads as TGTGCCAGCAGTTTATCGGAGGGCACCGGGGAGCTGTTTTTT. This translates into CASSLSEGTGELFF.

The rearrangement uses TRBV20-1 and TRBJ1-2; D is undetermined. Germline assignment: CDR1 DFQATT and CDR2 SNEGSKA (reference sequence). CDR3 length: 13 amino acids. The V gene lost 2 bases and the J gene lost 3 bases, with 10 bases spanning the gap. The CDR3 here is CSARKQPDYGYTF. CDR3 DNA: TGCAGTGCTAGAAAGCAACCGGACTATGGCTACACCTTC.